Included here is one T cell receptor beta chain sequence, with context. Its antigen is undetermined. The CDR3 consists of 14 residues. Trimming shortened V by 8 bases and J by 5 bases, and 15 bases separated the two germline ends. Germline CDR1 reads MDHEN; CDR2 reads SYDVKM. The data derive from a study of cytotoxic CD8 clonotypes in ibrutinib-treated CLL. Overall study findings and caveats: Under treatment, the uncommon public clonotypes either contracted or remained stable.

The protocol was immunoSEQ multiplex PCR, while the TCRdb copy is restricted to in-frame clones and leaves out a portion. The table shows about 310,000 clones, with 80% occurring only once. V usage is TRBV28 and J usage is TRBJ2-2; D unresolved. The sample in question was PBMCs, obtained before ibrutinib treatment. The receptor comes from a human donor with chronic lymphocytic leukemia. The CDR3 nucleotides read TGTGCCAGCGGTCGGCAGGTCCCAACCGGGGAGCTGTTTTTT. Encoded protein: CASGRQVPTGELFF. Variable domain in full (rest from reference TRBV28 and TRBJ2-2): DVKVTQSSRYLVKRTGEKVFLECVQDMDHENMFWYRQDPGLGLRLIYFSYDVKMKEKGDIPEGYSVSREKKERFSLILESASTNQTSMYLCASGRQVPTGELFFGEGSRLTVL.